Below are 22 T cell receptor beta chains sequenced from a single sample in a study of early stage breast cancer tumors. Repertoires were generated with immunoSEQ multiplex PCR, while TCRdb's copy carries only in-frame clones and drops some. The repertoire holds about 10,000 clones, 60% to 65% seen once, with 12% in the top ten. The sequencing input was breast tumor tissue. The receptors shown here come from a person in their sixties or seventies with breast cancer.

The V call is TRBV5-1, the J call TRBJ2-7, with a tentative D call TRBD2 (6 bases). V was pared by 4 bases and J by 4 bases, with 9 bases between. Germline V lookup: CDR1 SGHRS, CDR2 YFSETQ. CDR3 length: 12 amino acids. CDR3 sequence reads: CASSPGLYEQYF. In DNA form, the CDR3 reads TGCGCCAGCAGCCCGGGACTTTACGAGCAGTACTTC.

This clone appeared a single time. The chain has TRBV5-6 and TRBJ2-1, with 9 bases aligning to TRBD2. Germline assignment: CDR1 SGHDT and CDR2 YYEEEE. The CDR3 length is 15 residues. Trimming cost V 5 bases and J 7 bases; bases outside gene matches: 10. The DNA for the CDR3 is TGTGCCAGCAGTACGAGCGGGGGGTTTAATAATGAGCAGTTCTTC. This translates into CASSTSGGFNNEQFF.

This clone was observed a single time. The chain is built from TRBV7-8 and TRBJ1-5; D gene unclear. The V end lost 5 bases, the J end lost 6 bases, and 20 bases lay between the germline ends. The CDR3 has 16 residues. CDR1 and CDR2 from the germline V gene are SGHVS and FQNEAQ. CDR3 sequence (DNA): TGTGCCAGCAGCCTCTGGACTGTTGTGGGCTCTCAGCCCCAGCATTTT. Protein: CASSLWTVVGSQPQHF.

This chain joins TRBV11-3 and TRBJ1-1; D unresolved. The ends were cut back, 2 bases at V and 4 bases at J, with 8 bases in the middle. Germline V gene sequence: CDR1 SGHNT, CDR2 YENEEA. The CDR3 consists of 13 residues. CDR3 amino acids: CASSLRLGTEAFF. The CDR3 DNA follows: TGTGCCAGCAGCTTAAGGTTGGGCACTGAAGCTTTCTTT.

Here the CDR3 reads CASSPRTDLNYGYTF. The CDR3 DNA reads as TGTGCCAGCAGCCCTCGGACGGACCTTAACTATGGCTACACCTTC. The V call is TRBV13, the J call TRBJ1-2; no clear D gene. From germline, CDR1 is PRHDT and CDR2 FYEKMQ (reference sequence). V lost 5 bases and J 1 base, leaving 14 bases between the germline ends. CDR3 length: 15 residues. The full variable domain, in which reference TRBV13 and TRBJ1-2 provide the parts outside the CDR3, is AAGVIQSPRHLIKEKRETATLKCYPIPRHDTVYWYQQGPGQDPQFLISFYEKMQSDKGSIPDRFSAQQFSDYHSELNMSSLELGDSALYFCASSPRTDLNYGYTFGSGTRLTVV.

This chain connects TRBV15 to TRBJ1-3; no definite D call. V lost 4 bases and J lost 0, with 19 bases in between. The V gene's germline CDR1 is LNHNV and CDR2 YYDKDF (reference sequence). The CDR3 consists of 18 residues. Here the CDR3 DNA reads TGTGCCACCAGCATTTCTCGGGCTAGGGTTAGCTCTGGAAACACCATATATTTT. Encoded protein: CATSISRARVSSGNTIYF.

This clone is judged large. The chain uses TRBV19 and TRBJ1-5; tentatively, D is TRBD1 (5 bases). Per germline, CDR1 LNHDA and CDR2 SQIVND (reference sequence). Between the trimmed V and J ends, which lost 2 bases and 4 bases, there was a span of 6 bases. The CDR3 has 13 amino acids. Written as DNA, the CDR3 is TGTGCCAGTAGTATAAGGGGTAATCAGCCCCAGCATTTT. This translates into CASSIRGNQPQHF.

This clone was found a few times. The V call is TRBV7-6, the J call TRBJ2-5, with D possibly matching TRBD1 (6 bases). Between the trimmed V and J ends, which lost 1 base and 7 bases, there was a span of 22 bases. Germline V gene lookup returns CDR1 SGHVS and CDR2 FNYEAQ. The CDR3 extends over 17 amino acids. CDR3 protein: CASSLDGRAGAEGTQYF. The CDR3 DNA reads TGTGCCAGCAGCTTAGATGGTAGGGCAGGGGCCGAGGGGACCCAGTACTTC.

The V gene is TRBV19, the J gene TRBJ2-7; no firm D call. The germline V and J ends were trimmed by 0 bases and 2 bases, with 17 bases remaining between them. Germline V gives CDR1 LNHDA, CDR2 SQIVND (reference sequence). This CDR3 is 17 amino acids long. The CDR3 coding sequence is TGTGCCAGTAGTATAGATCTCCCTAAGGGCATCGCCTACGAGCAGTACTTC. Translation: CASSIDLPKGIAYEQYF.

The rearrangement uses TRBV6-6 and TRBJ1-5; weak D call: TRBD1 (6 bases). CDR1 and CDR2 from the germline V gene are MNHNY and SVGAGI (reference sequence). The CDR3 totals 14 residues. V shed 7 bases and J shed 4 bases, with 14 bases lying between them. The CDR3 DNA reads as TGTGCCAGCATTGGACAGCCAACAAATCAGCCCCAGCATTTT. Its translation: CASIGQPTNQPQHF.

The chain combines TRBV29-1 with TRBJ1-5; TRBD1 aligns across 7 bases. The length of the CDR3 is 14 residues. V was pared by 6 bases and J by 0 bases, with 5 bases of the junction left unmatched. Germline V lookup: CDR1 SQVTM, CDR2 ANQGSEA. The CDR3 region is CSVQGGDSNQPQHF. CDR3 coding DNA: TGCAGCGTCCAGGGGGGAGATAGCAATCAGCCCCAGCATTTT. Based on the CDR3 plus reference TRBV29-1 and TRBJ1-5, the full variable domain is SAVISQKPSRDICQRGTSLTIQCQVDSQVTMMFWYRQQPGQSLTLIATANQGSEATYESGFVIDKFPISRPNLTFSTLTVSNMSPEDSSIYLCSVQGGDSNQPQHFGDGTRLSIL.

This clone was seen a handful of times. The genes are TRBV5-4 and TRBJ2-5, with 7 bases identical to TRBD2. With 5 bases clipped from V and 3 bases from J, the junction kept 4 bases outside the gene matches. Germline CDR1 reads SGHNT; CDR2 reads YYREEE (reference sequence). CDR3 length: 13 residues. The CDR3 coding sequence is TGTGCCAGCAGACCCCTAGCGGAAGAGACCCAGTACTTC. The encoded protein is CASRPLAEETQYF.

This clone was observed once. This chain links TRBV7-2 with TRBJ1-2; 8 nucleotides agree with TRBD1. CDR3 size: 15 residues. Trimming removed 1 base from V and 7 bases from J; junction bases left unmatched: 8. Germline V gene lookup returns CDR1 SGHTA and CDR2 FQGNSA. The CDR3 protein is CASSLVGAGGGGYTF. The DNA for the CDR3 is TGTGCCAGCAGCTTAGTAGGGGCAGGGGGCGGTGGCTACACCTTC. The variable domain in full, completed from reference TRBV7-2 and TRBJ1-2, reads GAGVSQSPSNKVTEKGKDVELRCDPISGHTALYWYRQSLGQGLEFLIYFQGNSAPDKSGLPSDRFSAERTGGSVSTLTIQRTQQEDSAVYLCASSLVGAGGGGYTFGSGTRLTVV.

The chain has TRBV30 and TRBJ1-2; 11 bases fit TRBD1. The trim removed 8 bases at V and 7 bases at J, leaving 6 bases unmatched. The length of the CDR3 is 12 residues. Germline CDR1 is GTSNPN and CDR2 is SVGIG (reference sequence). CDR3 residues: CARTGQGVGYTF. CDR3 DNA sequence: TGTGCCCGGACGGGACAGGGGGTTGGCTACACCTTC.

V usage is TRBV15 and J usage is TRBJ2-7, with 12 bases identical to TRBD2. The CDR3 covers 15 residues. The V gene's germline CDR1 is LNHNV and CDR2 YYDKDF (reference sequence). Trimming removed 5 bases from V and 2 bases from J; junction bases left unmatched: 4. CDR3 in amino acids: CATSFGLAGTYEQYF. The CDR3 DNA reads TGTGCCACCAGCTTCGGACTAGCGGGAACCTACGAGCAGTACTTC. The variable domain in full, completed from reference TRBV15 and TRBJ2-7, reads DAMVIQNPRYQVTQFGKPVTLSCSQTLNHNVMYWYQQKSSQAPKLLFHYYDKDFNNEADTPDNFQSRRPNTSFCFLDIRSPGLGDTAMYLCATSFGLAGTYEQYFGPGTRLTVT.

The CDR3 nucleotides read TGTGCCAGCAGGAGTGGGCGGGGGATAGACACTGAAGCTTTCTTT. It translates to CASRSGRGIDTEAFF. The V and J genes are TRBV7-9 and TRBJ1-1, with D possibly matching TRBD1 (5 bases). Per the germline V gene, CDR1 is SEHNR and CDR2 is FQNEAQ (reference sequence). CDR3 length: 15 amino acids. V dropped 6 bases and J dropped 3 bases, with 17 bases sitting between them.

The chain uses TRBV29-1 and TRBJ1-3; D is uncertain. Looked up from germline, CDR1 is SQVTM and CDR2 is ANQGSEA. Trimming shortened V by 5 bases and J by 0 bases, and 5 bases separated the two germline ends. The CDR3 sequence is 12 residues long. In DNA, the CDR3 is TGCAGCGTTATGTACTCTGGAAACACCATATATTTT. It specifies CSVMYSGNTIYF.

The chain has TRBV7-2 and TRBJ2-1; D may be TRBD2 (6 bases). The CDR3 is made up of 16 amino acids. The V gene's germline CDR1 is SGHTA and CDR2 FQGNSA. Trimming took 0 bases from V and 8 from J, leaving 17 bases between them. The CDR3 nucleotides read TGTGCCAGCAGCTTAGCGACCGGGAGAGGTGAAGATGAGCAGTTCTTC. This codes for CASSLATGRGEDEQFF.

This clone has just a few counts. The chain links TRBV27 to TRBJ1-2, with TRBD1 identical over 9 bases. Germline loops: CDR1 MNHEY, CDR2 SMNVEV (reference sequence). Losses at the gene ends were 10 bases for V and 7 bases for J; bases not matched to a gene: 10. The CDR3 spans 13 residues. CDR3 bases: TGTGCCACCCAAACGGGACAGGGCACTGGCTACACCTTC. This gives the protein CATQTGQGTGYTF.

This clone was counted between two and nine times. The gene calls are TRBV19 and TRBJ1-6; the D gene is possibly TRBD1 (5 bases). Germline CDR1 is LNHDA and CDR2 is SQIVND (reference sequence). The CDR3 consists of 16 residues. Trimming left V 0 bases short and J 3 bases short, with 9 bases between. The CDR3 reads CASSIDGTHYNSPLHF. As DNA, the CDR3 is TGTGCCAGTAGTATAGATGGGACGCACTATAATTCACCCCTCCACTTT.

The chain recombines TRBV7-2 with TRBJ2-5, with D maybe TRBD2 (6 bases). This CDR3 is 18 amino acids long. Between the trimmed V and J ends, which lost 4 bases and 2 bases, there was a span of 23 bases. Germline CDR1 SGHTA, CDR2 FQGNSA. CDR3: CASSSRPSGGVEQETQYF. The CDR3, as DNA: TGTGCCAGCAGCTCGCGCCCGTCAGGAGGGGTGGAGCAAGAGACCCAGTACTTC. Complete variable domain (other parts from reference TRBV7-2 and TRBJ2-5): GAGVSQSPSNKVTEKGKDVELRCDPISGHTALYWYRQSLGQGLEFLIYFQGNSAPDKSGLPSDRFSAERTGGSVSTLTIQRTQQEDSAVYLCASSSRPSGGVEQETQYFGPGTRLLVL.

J is TRBJ2-2 and V is TRBV19; 8 positions agree with TRBD1. V dropped 5 bases and J dropped 3; count of bases not matched to a gene: 8. This CDR3 is built from 16 residues. The germline V gene has CDR1 LNHDA and CDR2 SQIVND (reference sequence). CDR3 nucleotide sequence: TGTGCCAGTAGTCCCAGCTCAGGGGGCTACACCGGGGAGCTGTTTTTT. This codes for CASSPSSGGYTGELFF.